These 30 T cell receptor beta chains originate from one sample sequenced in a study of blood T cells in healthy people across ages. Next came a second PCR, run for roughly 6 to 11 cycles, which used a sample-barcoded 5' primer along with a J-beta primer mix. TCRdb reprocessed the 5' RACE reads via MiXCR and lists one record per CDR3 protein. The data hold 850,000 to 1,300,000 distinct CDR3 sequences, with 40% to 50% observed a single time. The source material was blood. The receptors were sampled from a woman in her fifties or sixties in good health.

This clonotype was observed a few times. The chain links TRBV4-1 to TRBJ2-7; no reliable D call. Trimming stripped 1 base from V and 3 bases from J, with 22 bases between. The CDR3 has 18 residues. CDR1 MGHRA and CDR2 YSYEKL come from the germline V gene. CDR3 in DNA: TGCGCCAGCAGCCAAGGCCTGATTTTCACAGCGACGGGCTACGAGCAGTACTTC. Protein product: CASSQGLIFTATGYEQYF.

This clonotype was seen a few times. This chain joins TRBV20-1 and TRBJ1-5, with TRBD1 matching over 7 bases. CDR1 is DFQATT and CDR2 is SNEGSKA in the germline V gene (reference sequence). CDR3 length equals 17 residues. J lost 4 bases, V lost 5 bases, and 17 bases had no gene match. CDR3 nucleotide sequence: TGCAGTGCTCCCCATTTGGGTAACAGGGGTTCTAATCAGCCCCAGCATTTT. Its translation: CSAPHLGNRGSNQPQHF.

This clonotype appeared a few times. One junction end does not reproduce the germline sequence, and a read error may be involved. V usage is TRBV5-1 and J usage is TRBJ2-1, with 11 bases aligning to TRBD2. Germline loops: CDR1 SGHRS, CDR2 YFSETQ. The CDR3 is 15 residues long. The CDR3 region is CASSSRTSGSNEQFF. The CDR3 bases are TGTGCCAGCAGCTCGCGGACTAGCGGGTCCAATGAGCAGTTCTTC. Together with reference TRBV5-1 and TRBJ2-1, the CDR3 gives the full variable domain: KAGVTQTPRYLIKTRGQQVTLSCSPISGHRSVSWYQQTPGQGLQFLFEYFSETQRNKGNFPGRFSGRQFSNSRSEMNVSTLELGDSALYLCASSSRTSGSNEQFFGPGTRLTVL.

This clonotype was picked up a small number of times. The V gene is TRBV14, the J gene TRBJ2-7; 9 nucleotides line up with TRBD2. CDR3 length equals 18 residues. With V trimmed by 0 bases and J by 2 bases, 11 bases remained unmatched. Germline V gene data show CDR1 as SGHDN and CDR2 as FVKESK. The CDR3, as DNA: TGTGCCAGCAGCCAAGATGGAGGCGGGAGGGCCGGCACCTACGAGCAGTACTTC. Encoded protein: CASSQDGGGRAGTYEQYF. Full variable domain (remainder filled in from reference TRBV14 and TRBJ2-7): EAGVTQFPSHSVIEKGQTVTLRCDPISGHDNLYWYRRVMGKEIKFLLHFVKESKQDESGMPNNRFLAERTGGTYSTLKVQPAELEDSGVYFCASSQDGGGRAGTYEQYFGPGTRLTVT.

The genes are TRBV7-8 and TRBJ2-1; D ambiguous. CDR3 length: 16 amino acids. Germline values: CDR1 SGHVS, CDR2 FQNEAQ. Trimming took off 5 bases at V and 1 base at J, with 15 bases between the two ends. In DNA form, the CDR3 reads TGTGCCAGCAGCCCCCGAGGTCGAGTTTCCTACAATGAGCAGTTCTTC. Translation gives CASSPRGRVSYNEQFF. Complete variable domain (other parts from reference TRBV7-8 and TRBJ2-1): GAGVSQSPRYKVAKRGQDVALRCDPISGHVSLFWYQQALGQGPEFLTYFQNEAQLDKSGLPSDRFFAERPEGSVSTLKIQRTQQEDSAVYLCASSPRGRVSYNEQFFGPGTRLTVL.

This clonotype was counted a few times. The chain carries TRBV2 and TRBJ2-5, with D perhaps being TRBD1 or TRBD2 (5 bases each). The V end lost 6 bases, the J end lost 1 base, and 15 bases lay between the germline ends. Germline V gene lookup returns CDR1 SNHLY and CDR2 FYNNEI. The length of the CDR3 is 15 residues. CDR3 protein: CASRKTGGRQETQYF. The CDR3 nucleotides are TGTGCCAGCAGGAAAACAGGAGGTCGCCAAGAGACCCAGTACTTC.

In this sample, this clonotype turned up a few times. Here the CDR3 reads CASSLKSLRWGLVHEQYF. DNA of the CDR3: TGTGCCAGCAGCCTTAAGTCGTTACGGTGGGGACTAGTCCACGAGCAGTACTTC. This sequence joins TRBV11-2 and TRBJ2-7; 8 bases map to TRBD2. Losses at the gene ends were 5 bases for V and 5 bases for J; bases not matched to a gene: 20. This CDR3 contains 18 residues. In germline, CDR1 is SGHAT, CDR2 FQNNGV.

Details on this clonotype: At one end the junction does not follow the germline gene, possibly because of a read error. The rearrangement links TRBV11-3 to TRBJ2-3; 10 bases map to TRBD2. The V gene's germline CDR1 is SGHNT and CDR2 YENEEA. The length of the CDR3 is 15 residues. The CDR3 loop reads CASSSGLASTDMQYF. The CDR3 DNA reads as TGTGCCAGCAGCTCGGGACTAGCGAGCACAGATATGCAGTATTTT.

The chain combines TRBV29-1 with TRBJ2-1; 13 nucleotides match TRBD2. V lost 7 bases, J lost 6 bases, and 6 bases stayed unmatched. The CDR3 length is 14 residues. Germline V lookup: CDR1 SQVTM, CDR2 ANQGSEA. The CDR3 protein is CSGGTSGALNEQFF. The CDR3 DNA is TGCAGCGGGGGGACTAGCGGGGCTCTCAATGAGCAGTTCTTC.

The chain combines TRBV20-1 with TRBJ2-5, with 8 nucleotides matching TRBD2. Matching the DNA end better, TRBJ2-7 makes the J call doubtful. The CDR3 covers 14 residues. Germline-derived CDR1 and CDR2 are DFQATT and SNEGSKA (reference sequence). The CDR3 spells CSATPSSGPIEQYF. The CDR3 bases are TGCAGTGCTACCCCGTCTAGCGGGCCCATCGAGCAGTACTTC.

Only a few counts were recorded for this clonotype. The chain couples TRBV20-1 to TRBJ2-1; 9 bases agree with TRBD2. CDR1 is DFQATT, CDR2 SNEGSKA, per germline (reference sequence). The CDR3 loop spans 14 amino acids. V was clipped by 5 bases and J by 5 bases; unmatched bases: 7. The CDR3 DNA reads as TGCAGTGCTTCGACTAGCGGCTTCAACAATGAGCAGTTCTTC. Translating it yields CSASTSGFNNEQFF.

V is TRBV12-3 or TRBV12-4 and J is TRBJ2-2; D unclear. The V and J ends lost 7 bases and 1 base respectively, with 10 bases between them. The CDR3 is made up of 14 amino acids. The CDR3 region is CASTKFKNTGELFF. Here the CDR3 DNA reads TGTGCCAGCACCAAATTCAAGAACACCGGGGAGCTGTTTTTT.

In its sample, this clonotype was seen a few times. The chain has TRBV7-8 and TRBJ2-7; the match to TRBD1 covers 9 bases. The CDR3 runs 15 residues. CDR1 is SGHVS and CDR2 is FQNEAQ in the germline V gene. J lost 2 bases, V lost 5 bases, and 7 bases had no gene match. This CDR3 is CASSPGTGIAYEQYF. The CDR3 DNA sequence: TGTGCCAGCAGCCCCGGGACAGGGATTGCCTACGAGCAGTACTTC. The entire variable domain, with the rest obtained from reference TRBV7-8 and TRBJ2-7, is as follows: GAGVSQSPRYKVAKRGQDVALRCDPISGHVSLFWYQQALGQGPEFLTYFQNEAQLDKSGLPSDRFFAERPEGSVSTLKIQRTQQEDSAVYLCASSPGTGIAYEQYFGPGTRLTVT.

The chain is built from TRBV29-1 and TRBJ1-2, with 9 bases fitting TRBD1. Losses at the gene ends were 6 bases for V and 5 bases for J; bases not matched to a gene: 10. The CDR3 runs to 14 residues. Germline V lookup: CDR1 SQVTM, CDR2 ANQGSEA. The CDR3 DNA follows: TGCAGCGTGGATACAGGGGGCGGGTCTTATGGCTACACCTTC. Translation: CSVDTGGGSYGYTF.

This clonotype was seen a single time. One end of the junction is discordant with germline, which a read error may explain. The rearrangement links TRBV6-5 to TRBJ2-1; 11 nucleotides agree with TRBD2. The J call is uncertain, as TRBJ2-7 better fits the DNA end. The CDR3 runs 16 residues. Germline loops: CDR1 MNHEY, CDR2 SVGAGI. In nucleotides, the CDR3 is TGTGCCAGCAGTCACTCGAGACTAGCGGGATCCTACGAGCAGTACTTC. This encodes CASSHSRLAGSYEQYF.

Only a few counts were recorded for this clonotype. Here the CDR3 reads CSARPGTGTTPVNEQFF. The CDR3 DNA is TGCAGTGCTCGTCCCGGGACAGGGACGACACCGGTCAATGAGCAGTTCTTC. This chain joins TRBV20-1 and TRBJ2-1; 9 bases match TRBD1. J gave up 6 bases and V 5 bases, and 17 bases lay outside the gene matches. CDR1 is DFQATT and CDR2 is SNEGSKA in the germline V gene (reference sequence). The CDR3 is 17 amino acids.

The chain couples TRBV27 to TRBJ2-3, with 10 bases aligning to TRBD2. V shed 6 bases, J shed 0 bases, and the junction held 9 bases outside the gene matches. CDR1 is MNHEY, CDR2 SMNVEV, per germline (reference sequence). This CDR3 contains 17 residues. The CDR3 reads CASSRLATSGSTDTQYF. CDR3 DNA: TGTGCCAGCAGCCGGCTTGCGACTAGCGGGAGCACAGATACGCAGTATTTT.

The CDR3 sequence is CASSVPGNGYTF. CDR3 coding DNA: TGTGCCAGCAGCGTCCCGGGAAATGGCTACACCTTC. This chain connects TRBV9 to TRBJ1-2, with unresolved D. The CDR3 contains 12 residues. From germline, CDR1 is SGDLS and CDR2 YYNGEE. V lost 2 bases and J 6 bases, leaving 8 bases between the germline ends.

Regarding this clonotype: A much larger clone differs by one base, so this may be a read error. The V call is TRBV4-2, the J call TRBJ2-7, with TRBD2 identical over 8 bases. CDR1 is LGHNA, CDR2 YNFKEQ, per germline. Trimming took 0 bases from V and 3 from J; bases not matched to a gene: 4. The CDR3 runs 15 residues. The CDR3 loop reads CASSQDGSGSYEQYF. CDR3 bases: TGTGCCAGCAGCCAAGATGGGAGCGGGAGCTACGAGCAGTACTTC.

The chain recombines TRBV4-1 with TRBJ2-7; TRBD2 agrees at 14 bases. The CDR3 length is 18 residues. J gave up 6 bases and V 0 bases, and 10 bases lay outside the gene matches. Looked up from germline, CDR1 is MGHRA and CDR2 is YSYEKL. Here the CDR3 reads CASSQDWGTSGSSGEQYF. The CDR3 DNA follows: TGCGCCAGCAGCCAAGATTGGGGGACTAGCGGGAGTTCAGGCGAGCAGTACTTC.

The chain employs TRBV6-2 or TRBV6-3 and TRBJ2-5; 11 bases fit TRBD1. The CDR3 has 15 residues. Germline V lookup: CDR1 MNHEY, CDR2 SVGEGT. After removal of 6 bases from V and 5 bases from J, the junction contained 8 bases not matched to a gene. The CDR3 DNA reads TGTGCCAGCAGCTGGACAGGGGGCCTTGTGGAGACCCAGTACTTC. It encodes CASSWTGGLVETQYF.

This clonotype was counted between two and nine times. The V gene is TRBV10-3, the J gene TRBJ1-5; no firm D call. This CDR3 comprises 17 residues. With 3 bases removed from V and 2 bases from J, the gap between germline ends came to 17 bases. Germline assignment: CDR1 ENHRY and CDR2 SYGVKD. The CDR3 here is CAISDKRSCGGNQPQHF. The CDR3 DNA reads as TGTGCCATCAGTGATAAGCGAAGTTGCGGCGGCAATCAGCCCCAGCATTTT.

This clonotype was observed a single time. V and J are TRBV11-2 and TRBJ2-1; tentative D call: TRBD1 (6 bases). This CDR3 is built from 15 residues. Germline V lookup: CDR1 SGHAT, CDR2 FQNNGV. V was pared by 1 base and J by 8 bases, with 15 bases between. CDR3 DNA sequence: TGTGCCAGCAGCTTAGTGGGGGCGGTGGACGATGAGCAGTTCTTC. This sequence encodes CASSLVGAVDDEQFF.

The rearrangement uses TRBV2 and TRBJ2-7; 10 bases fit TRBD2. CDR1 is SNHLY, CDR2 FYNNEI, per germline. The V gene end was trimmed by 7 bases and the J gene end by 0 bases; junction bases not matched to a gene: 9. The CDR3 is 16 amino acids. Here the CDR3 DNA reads TGTGCCAGCATTACGCTAGCGGGAGCCCGCTCCTACGAGCAGTACTTC. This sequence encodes CASITLAGARSYEQYF.

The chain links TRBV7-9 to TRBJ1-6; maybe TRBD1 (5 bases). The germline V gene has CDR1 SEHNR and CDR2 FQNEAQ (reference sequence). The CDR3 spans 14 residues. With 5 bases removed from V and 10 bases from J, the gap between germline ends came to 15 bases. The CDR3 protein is CASSRDRVGSPLHF. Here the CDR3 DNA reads TGTGCCAGCAGCCGGGACCGGGTGGGGTCACCCCTCCACTTT.

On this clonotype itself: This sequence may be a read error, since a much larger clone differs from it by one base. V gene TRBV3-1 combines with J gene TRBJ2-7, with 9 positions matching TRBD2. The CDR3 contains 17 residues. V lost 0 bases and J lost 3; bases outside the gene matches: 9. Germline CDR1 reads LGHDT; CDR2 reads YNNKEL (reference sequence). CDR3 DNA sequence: TGTGCCAGCAGCCAAGACCGACTAGCGGAAGGTCGCTACGAGCAGTACTTC. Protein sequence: CASSQDRLAEGRYEQYF.

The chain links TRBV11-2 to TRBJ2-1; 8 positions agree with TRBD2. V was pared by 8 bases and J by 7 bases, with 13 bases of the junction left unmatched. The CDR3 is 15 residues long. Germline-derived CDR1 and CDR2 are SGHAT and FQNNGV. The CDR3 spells CASSSPPGGRNEQFF. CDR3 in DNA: TGTGCCAGCTCCTCTCCCCCTGGCGGGAGGAATGAGCAGTTCTTC.

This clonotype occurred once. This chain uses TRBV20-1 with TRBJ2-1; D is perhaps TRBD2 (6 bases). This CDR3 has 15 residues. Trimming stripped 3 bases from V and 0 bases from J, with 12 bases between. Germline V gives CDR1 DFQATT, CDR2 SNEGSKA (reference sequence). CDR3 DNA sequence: TGCAGTGCTAGGGGGACTTCCAGCTCCTACAATGAGCAGTTCTTC. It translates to CSARGTSSSYNEQFF.

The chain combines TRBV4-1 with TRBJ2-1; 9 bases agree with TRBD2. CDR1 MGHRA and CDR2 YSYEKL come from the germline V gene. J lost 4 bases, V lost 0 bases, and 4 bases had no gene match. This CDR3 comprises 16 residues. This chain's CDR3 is CASSQDPSGRYNEQFF. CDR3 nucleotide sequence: TGCGCCAGCAGCCAAGACCCCAGCGGGAGGTACAATGAGCAGTTCTTC.

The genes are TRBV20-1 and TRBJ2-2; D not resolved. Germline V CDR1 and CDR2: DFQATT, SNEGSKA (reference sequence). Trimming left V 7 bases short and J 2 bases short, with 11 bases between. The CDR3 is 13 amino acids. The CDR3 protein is CSVSRGNTGELFF. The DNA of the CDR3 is TGCAGTGTGTCGAGAGGAAACACCGGGGAGCTGTTTTTT.